This TCR beta chain is from a study of T-cell reconstitution after alpha-beta-depleted transplantation in children. Study outcomes and limitations: After one year, T-cell counts and TCRbeta diversity mostly came from new T cells. Surviving recipient T cells and intrathymic progenitors accounted for some patients' high TCRbeta diversity at day 60. Approximately two months post-transplant, alpha-beta T cells reportedly originated from several hundred expanded graft clones.

The authors prepared the TCRbeta library with unique molecular identifiers. TCRdb ran MiXCR on the PCR reads and lists one entry per CDR3 protein. The sample contains 81,000 or so distinct CDR3 sequences, about 14% of which appear only once. Notes on this clonotype: Its antigen is still unknown.

The length of the CDR3 is 19 residues. CDR1 is SGHRS and CDR2 is YFSETQ in the germline V gene. V lost 2 bases to trimming and J lost 0 bases; unmatched junction nucleotides: 11. This receptor was obtained from a male patient aged 2-10 years who had a stem cell transplant for acute lymphoblastic leukemia, so the T cells may come from the graft donor. The chain has TRBV5-1 and TRBJ2-2, with 9 positions matching TRBD1. The sample was PBMCs, mostly from graft donor cells, taken 180 days after TCRalphabeta/CD19-depleted stem cell transplant. CDR3 DNA sequence: TGCGCCAGCAGCTTTCCGGGACAGGGAGCACTCTCGAACACCGGGGAGCTGTTTTTT. This encodes CASSFPGQGALSNTGELFF.